The rows below give T cell receptor beta chains drawn from one sample of a study of blood T cell repertoires in COVID-19. Measured with immunoSEQ multiplex PCR; TCRdb has only the in-frame clones, and not every one. The sample has a few hundred thousand clones; roughly 84% are singletons. Input material: peripheral blood. These receptors originate from a woman of 80 years or more with acute or convalescent COVID-19. Each CDR3 is given with its conserved first and last residue. The D gene is left open where the match is weak. Clone size is given for some rows only: seen once, a few or many times, or a class if the clone is expanded.

V	D	size	J	CDR3	DNA
TRBV6-5	.	.	TRBJ2-4	CASSSPGQGNIQYF	TGTGCCAGCAGTTCTCCGGGACAAGGCAACATTCAGTACTTC
TRBV24-1	.	.	TRBJ1-2	CATNSAGYGYTF	TGTGCCACCAACTCCGCGGGTTATGGCTACACCTTC
TRBV5-1	.	.	TRBJ2-1	CASSLVADYNEQFF	TGCGCCAGCAGCCTGGTAGCGGATTACAATGAGCAGTTCTTC
TRBV27	.	.	TRBJ1-3	CASKTVLFSGNTIYF	TGTGCCAGCAAGACAGTCCTGTTCTCTGGAAACACCATATATTTT
TRBV9	TRBD2	few	TRBJ2-3	CASSSRLSGVITDTQYF	TGTGCCAGCAGCTCCCGACTGAGCGGGGTGATAACAGATACGCAGTATTTT
TRBV19	.	.	TRBJ1-5	CASSIDRQLQPQHF	TGTGCCAGTAGTATAGATCGACAGCTCCAGCCCCAGCATTTT
TRBV12-3/TRBV12-4	.	.	TRBJ1-1	CASSFGDPEAFF	TGTGCCAGCAGTTTCGGGGATCCTGAAGCTTTCTTT
TRBV7-2	TRBD1	few	TRBJ2-1	CASSSGQGRNEQFF	TGTGCCAGCAGCTCCGGACAGGGGAGGAATGAGCAGTTCTTC
TRBV4-2	TRBD1	.	TRBJ1-5	CASSQTGASNQPQHF	TGTGCCAGCAGCCAAACAGGGGCGAGCAATCAGCCCCAGCATTTT
TRBV7-8	TRBD1	once	TRBJ2-7	CASRETGIHEQYF	TGTGCCAGCAGAGAGACAGGGATCCACGAGCAGTACTTC
TRBV5-5	TRBD2	.	TRBJ2-3	CASSVTSGGADTQYF	TGTGCCAGCAGCGTAACTAGCGGGGGGGCAGATACGCAGTATTTT
TRBV11-3	TRBD1	.	TRBJ2-2	CASSLGGQARPGELFF	TGTGCCAGCAGCCTAGGGGGACAGGCCCGACCCGGGGAGCTGTTTTTT
TRBV3-1/TRBV3-2	TRBD2	.	TRBJ2-1	CASSQYWEAGGMQFF	TGTGCCAGCAGCCAATACTGGGAAGCGGGGGGGATGCAGTTCTTC
TRBV5-8	.	.	TRBJ2-7	CASSLSGEQYF	TGTGCCAGCAGCTTGTCAGGAGAGCAGTACTTC
TRBV15	.	.	TRBJ2-7	CATRGVTVFDEQYF	TGTGCCACCAGAGGGGTGACGGTCTTCGACGAGCAGTACTTC
TRBV6-5	.	.	TRBJ1-2	CASSYVQGYGYTF	TGTGCCAGCAGTTACGTACAGGGATATGGCTACACCTTC
TRBV29-1	.	.	TRBJ1-4	CSVVQGFSNEKLFF	TGCAGCGTTGTGCAGGGCTTCAGTAATGAAAAACTGTTTTTT
TRBV7-9	TRBD1	.	TRBJ2-7	CASSSGQGVGYEQYF	TGTGCCAGCAGCTCAGGACAGGGGGTAGGCTACGAGCAGTACTTC
TRBV19	TRBD1	.	TRBJ1-5	CASSVQGDSNQPQHF	TGTGCCAGTAGTGTGCAGGGGGATAGCAATCAGCCCCAGCATTTT
TRBV2	.	.	TRBJ2-2	CASSRGTAAGELFF	TGTGCCAGCAGCCGCGGGACAGCAGCCGGGGAGCTGTTTTTT
TRBV29-1	.	.	TRBJ1-5	CSVSGNSNQPQHF	TGCAGCGTTTCGGGGAATAGCAATCAGCCCCAGCATTTT
TRBV9	.	.	TRBJ1-3	CASSVASGENTIYF	TGTGCCAGCAGCGTAGCCTCCGGGGAAAACACCATATATTTT
TRBV4-2	.	.	TRBJ1-1	CASSQGDTLYTEAFF	TGTGCCAGCAGCCAAGGGGACACCCTCTACACTGAAGCTTTCTTT
TRBV29-1	TRBD1	.	TRBJ1-1	CSAHRGSNTEAFF	TGCAGCGCTCACAGGGGGTCGAACACTGAAGCTTTCTTT
TRBV21-1	.	.	TRBJ1-2	CASSKTGQGITFYGYTF	TGTGCCAGCAGCAAAACGGGACAGGGTATTACTTTCTATGGCTACACCTTC
TRBV7-9	TRBD1	.	TRBJ1-4	CASSYGTGGGGYNEKLFF	TGTGCCAGCAGCTACGGGACAGGGGGCGGTGGGTATAATGAAAAACTGTTTTTT
TRBV5-5	TRBD1	.	TRBJ2-7	CASSGTGRAGVLQYF	TGTGCCAGCAGCGGGACAGGCCGAGCCGGGGTCTTGCAGTACTTC